This T cell receptor beta chain originates from a study of beta chain features in type 1 diabetes (dated by TCRdb to the late 2010s). As for the study more broadly: Mean age, gender distribution, total cell number and subset yield did not differ between patients and healthy donors. Across all samples, some 110,000,000 sorted cells were examined, and cell number per subset correlated strongly with RNA yield. In the study, recently diagnosed type 1 diabetes patients and matched healthy donors were compared on the TCRB repertoires of their sorted circulating CD4+ T cell subsets. Regulatory and stem cell-like memory subsets were isolated from only 8 patients and about eight healthy donors, whereas naive and central memory subsets came from all 28 donors. Points the paper makes about the study in general: Because cDNA was sequenced instead of genomic DNA, activated cells with high expression could be over-represented, although the groups did not differ in activation or CD3 levels. HLA sub-analyses involved small numbers of individuals, so any influence of HLA type on TCRB rearrangement remained unresolved. Naive, central memory and regulatory TCRB repertoires appeared to be more alike among patients than among healthy donors. Shorter templates might be favored by PCR, yet because patient and control samples were amplified and corrected together, any such skew would affect both groups equally. Patients with type 1 diabetes made fewer insertions and deleted more nucleotides at VDJ recombination sites, implying thymic rearrangement abnormalities. Type 1 diabetes patients showed a moderate but significant shortening of TCRB CDR3 length in all four CD4+ subsets.

Trimming takes 3 bases off V and 11 bases off J; junction bases not matched to a gene: 10. Sequences LNHNV (CDR1) and YYDKDF (CDR2) are obtained from the germline V gene (reference sequence). The CDR3 runs 14 residues from the cysteine to the phenylalanine. Left in the record is the CDR3 DNA by itself, 42 bases read in frame from the first base. This clone has more than one count but fewer than ten. The antigen it recognizes is unknown. No per-base quality is available; no much larger clone lies one base away. A single peripheral blood draw of about 116 mL on average was collected from each donor into heparinised tubes. Using a panel that included CD45RO, CCR7, CD25, CD127, CD95 and CD27, naive, central memory, regulatory and stem cell-like memory CD4+ T cells were sorted on a BD FACSAria II. Purity was above 95% for every sorted population. PBMCs were isolated right away by Lymphoprep density gradient centrifugation and were stained directly, without culture. Samples were stained and sorted in pairs, with one healthy donor and one patient per experiment, so that batch effects were minimized.

The entire amount of isolated RNA was reverse transcribed using the High Capacity cDNA Reverse Transcription Kit, so the sequenced TCRB transcripts were expressed ones. Deep immunoSEQ sequencing was applied to naive, central memory and regulatory T cell samples, giving an average of around 3.4 million total reads per sample. Sorted cells were lysed in RLT buffer, and RNA was extracted using DNase-treated RNeasy Micro or Mini kits according to cell number. To prevent cross-contamination, each cell subset was processed individually, whereas patient and healthy donor samples were processed jointly. The immunoSEQ multiplex PCR was used to amplify TCRB sequences from cDNA, generating 87-bp fragments that spanned the CDR3 region. Sequencing of the amplicons was performed on the Illumina HiSeq platform. Concerning the study's data processing: PCR bias was corrected computationally using synthetic template baselines, and reads within Hamming distance 2 were collapsed, with unmergeable singletons discarded. By aligning reads against IMGT, V, D and J genes, CDR3 length, and insertions or deletions at six rearrangement sites were assigned. Within each subset, clonotype counts were normalized to the number of sorted cells before true diversity and Gini coefficients were calculated with the tcR R package. The overlap coefficient, calculated on TCRB nucleotide sequences, was used to quantify repertoire sharing. Out-of-frame TCRB sequences from naive cells were analyzed to stand in for the pre-selection repertoire. Here the immuneACCESS table is served through TCRdb, limited to in-frame sequences with V and J called. Missing clones are a known gap in these copies; in checked studies unresolved V genes cover under half, and the rest lacks a known reason. V and J calls plus clone size are reproduced from that table; the DNA served to infer D and trimming. The table for this sample lists around 280,000 clones; about 15% of them were counted only once. Together, the top ten hold 0.015% to 0.017% of the sample.

Sequencing was performed on naive CD4+ T cells from blood. According to the study, the label for this sample's cell subset or site signals: true naive CD4+ T cells. The source of this sequence is a man aged 18 to 29 with type 1 diabetes. The rearranged chain carries TRBV15 and TRBJ2-4; TRBD1 matches 7 bases in the middle. The base sequence is TGTGCCACCAGCAGTTCAAGGACAGGACGGGTTCAGTACTTC. This gives the protein CATSSSRTGRVQYF. Beyond the CDR3, the reference TRBV15 and TRBJ2-4 genes provide the residues; the full variable domain reads: DAMVIQNPRYQVTQFGKPVTLSCSQTLNHNVMYWYQQKSSQAPKLLFHYYDKDFNNEADTPDNFQSRRPNTSFCFLDIRSPGLGDTAMYLCATSSSRTGRVQYFGAGTRLSVL.